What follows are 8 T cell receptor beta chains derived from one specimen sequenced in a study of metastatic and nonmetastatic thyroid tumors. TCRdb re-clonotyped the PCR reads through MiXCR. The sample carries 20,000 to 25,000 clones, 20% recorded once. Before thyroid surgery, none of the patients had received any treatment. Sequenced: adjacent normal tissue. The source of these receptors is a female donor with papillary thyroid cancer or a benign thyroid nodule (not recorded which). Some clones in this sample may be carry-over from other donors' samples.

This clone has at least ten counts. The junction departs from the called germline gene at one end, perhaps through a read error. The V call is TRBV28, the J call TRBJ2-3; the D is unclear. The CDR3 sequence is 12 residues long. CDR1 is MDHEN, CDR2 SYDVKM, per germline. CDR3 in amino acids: CASSHSTDAQYF. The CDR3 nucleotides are TGTGCCAGCAGTCACAGCACAGATGCGCAGTATTTT. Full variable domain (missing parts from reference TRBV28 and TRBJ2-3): DVKVTQSSRYLVKRTGEKVFLECVQDMDHENMFWYRQDPGLGLRLIYFSYDVKMKEKGDIPEGYSVSREKKERFSLILESASTNQTSMYLCASSHSTDAQYFGPGTRLTVL.

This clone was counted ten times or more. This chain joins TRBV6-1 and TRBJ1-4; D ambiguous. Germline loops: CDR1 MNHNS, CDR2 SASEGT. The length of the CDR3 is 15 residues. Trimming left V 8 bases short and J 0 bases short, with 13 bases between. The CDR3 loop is CASYEQTATNEKLFF. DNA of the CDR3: TGTGCCAGCTACGAACAGACTGCAACTAATGAAAAACTGTTTTTT.

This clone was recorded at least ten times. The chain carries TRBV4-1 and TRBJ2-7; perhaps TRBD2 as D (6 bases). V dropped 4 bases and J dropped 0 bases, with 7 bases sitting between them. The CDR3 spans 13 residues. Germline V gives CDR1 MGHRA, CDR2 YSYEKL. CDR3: CASSRGLSYEQYF. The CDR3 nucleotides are TGCGCCAGCAGCCGGGGACTCTCCTACGAGCAGTACTTC.

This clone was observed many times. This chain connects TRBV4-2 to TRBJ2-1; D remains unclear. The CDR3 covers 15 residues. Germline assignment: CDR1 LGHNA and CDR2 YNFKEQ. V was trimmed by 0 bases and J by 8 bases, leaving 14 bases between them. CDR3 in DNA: TGTGCCAGCAGCCAAGATTACGGCCCTAGGGATGAGCAGTTCTTC. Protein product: CASSQDYGPRDEQFF.

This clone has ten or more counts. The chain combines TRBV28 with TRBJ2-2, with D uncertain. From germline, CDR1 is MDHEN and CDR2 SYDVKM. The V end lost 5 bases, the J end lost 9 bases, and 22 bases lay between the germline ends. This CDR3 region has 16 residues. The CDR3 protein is CASSLPGLKSRRELFF. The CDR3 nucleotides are TGTGCCAGCAGTCTGCCGGGCCTTAAGTCACGCCGGGAGCTGTTTTTT.

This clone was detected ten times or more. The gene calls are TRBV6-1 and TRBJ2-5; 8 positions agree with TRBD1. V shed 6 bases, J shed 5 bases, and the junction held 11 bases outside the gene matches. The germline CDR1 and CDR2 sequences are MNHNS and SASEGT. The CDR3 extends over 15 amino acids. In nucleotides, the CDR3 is TGTGCCAGCAGCCGACTGGGACAGGAAAGGGAGACCCAGTACTTC. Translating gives CASSRLGQERETQYF.

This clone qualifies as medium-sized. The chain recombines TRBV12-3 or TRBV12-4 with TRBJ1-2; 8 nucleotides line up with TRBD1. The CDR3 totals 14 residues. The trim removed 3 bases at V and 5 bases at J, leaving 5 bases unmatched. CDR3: CASSFRTGKYGYTF. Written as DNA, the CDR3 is TGTGCCAGCAGTTTTAGGACAGGGAAATATGGCTACACCTTC.

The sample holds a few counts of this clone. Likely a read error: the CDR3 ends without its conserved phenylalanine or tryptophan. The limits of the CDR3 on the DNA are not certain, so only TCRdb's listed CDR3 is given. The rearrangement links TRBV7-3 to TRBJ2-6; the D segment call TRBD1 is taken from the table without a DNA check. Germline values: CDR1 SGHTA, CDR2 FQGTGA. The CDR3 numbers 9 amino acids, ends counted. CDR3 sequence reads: CASSSEPGS.